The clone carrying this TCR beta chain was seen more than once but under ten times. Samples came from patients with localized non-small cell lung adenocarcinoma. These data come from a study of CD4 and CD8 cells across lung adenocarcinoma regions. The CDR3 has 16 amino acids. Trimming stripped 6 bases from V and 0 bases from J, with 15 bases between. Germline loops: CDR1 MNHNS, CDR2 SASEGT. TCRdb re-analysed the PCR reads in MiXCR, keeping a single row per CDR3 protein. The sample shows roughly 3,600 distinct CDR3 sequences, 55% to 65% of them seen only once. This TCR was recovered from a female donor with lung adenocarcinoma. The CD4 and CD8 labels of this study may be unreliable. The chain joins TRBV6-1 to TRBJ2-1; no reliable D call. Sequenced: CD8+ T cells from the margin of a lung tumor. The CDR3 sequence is CASRLFRGSSYNEQFF. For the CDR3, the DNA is TGTGCCAGCAGACTCTTTCGCGGAAGCTCCTACAATGAGCAGTTCTTC.